Each of the 25 T cell receptor beta chains below was sequenced from the same sample in a study of CD8 T cells in ankylosing spondylitis. Study-level findings and limits: The study identified a TCR beta motif of roughly eight highly homologous variants that appeared characteristic of ankylosing spondylitis blood.

No antigen has been assigned to these receptors. One entry per CDR3 protein, called by TCRdb with MiXCR from the 5' RACE reads. The sample has more than 500,000 distinct CDR3 sequences, under 5.5% seen once. The specimen sequenced was blood, either unsorted or a sorted T cell fraction (not recorded which). The origin of the receptors is a male donor with ankylosing spondylitis.

This clonotype was recorded at least ten times. This rearrangement joins TRBV9 to TRBJ2-1; possibly TRBD1 or TRBD2 for D (5 bases each). The CDR3 length is 14 residues. Trimming took off 1 base at V and 8 bases at J, with 13 bases between the two ends. Germline lookup yields CDR1 SGDLS and CDR2 YYNGEE. In DNA, the CDR3 is TGTGCCAGCAGCGTAATCGGGGCAAGCCATGAGCAGTTCTTC. Its translation: CASSVIGASHEQFF.

The sample holds many counts of this clonotype. J is TRBJ2-1 and V is TRBV12-3 or TRBV12-4; D is possibly TRBD2 (5 bases). The CDR3 runs 15 residues. The ends were cut back, 5 bases at V and 6 bases at J, with 17 bases in the middle. DNA of the CDR3: TGTGCCAGCAGTCAGGACTCCCAGTGGGCCAATGAGCAGTTCTTC. The encoded protein is CASSQDSQWANEQFF.

The chain has TRBV5-5 and TRBJ2-7; possibly TRBD1 for D (6 bases). The CDR3 is made up of 16 amino acids. Germline V CDR1 and CDR2: SGHKS, YYEKEE (reference sequence). With 0 bases removed from V and 2 bases from J, the gap between germline ends came to 15 bases. The CDR3 DNA is TGTGCCAGCAGCTTGGGCGGCAGGGGCAAAACCTACGAGCAGTACTTC. Translating it yields CASSLGGRGKTYEQYF.

V and J are TRBV28 and TRBJ2-2; TRBD1 matches 9 bases. The CDR3 consists of 14 residues. Germline CDR1 reads MDHEN; CDR2 reads SYDVKM. The J segment lost 4 bases and the V segment lost 7 bases, leaving 4 bases of the junction unmatched. This CDR3 reads CASTRGQGTGELFF. DNA for the CDR3: TGTGCCAGCACCAGGGGACAGGGCACCGGGGAGCTGTTTTTT.

This clonotype was picked up many times. The CDR3 DNA sequence: TGTGCCAGCAGGACAGGGGGGCCTGGGGCCAACGTCCTGACTTTC. Amino acids: CASRTGGPGANVLTF. The chain is built from TRBV12-3 or TRBV12-4 and TRBJ2-6; 9 bases agree with TRBD1. The CDR3 runs to 15 residues. V was clipped by 6 bases and J by 2 bases; unmatched bases: 2.

There are many counts of this clonotype. The CDR3 spells CSAGSQGVPTEAFF. The DNA for the CDR3 is TGCAGTGCTGGTAGCCAGGGGGTTCCCACTGAAGCTTTCTTT. The chain has TRBV20-1 and TRBJ1-1; the match to TRBD1 covers 7 bases. CDR3 length: 14 residues. The V and J ends lost 5 bases and 4 bases, in that order; junction bases with no gene match: 10. Germline CDR1 reads DFQATT; CDR2 reads SNEGSKA (reference sequence).

The chain links TRBV3-1 to TRBJ2-2; maybe TRBD2 (5 bases). Germline CDR1 and CDR2: LGHDT and YNNKEL (reference sequence). V gave up 0 bases and J gave up 0 bases, with 8 bases separating them. This CDR3 spans 16 amino acids. The CDR3 DNA reads TGTGCCAGCAGCCAAGAGAGGGCTCCGAACACCGGGGAGCTGTTTTTT. This gives the protein CASSQERAPNTGELFF.

This clonotype was counted ten times or more. The chain combines TRBV10-3 with TRBJ1-1; 8 bases are shared with TRBD1. CDR1 is ENHRY, CDR2 SYGVKD, per germline. The CDR3 totals 15 residues. V lost 6 bases, J lost 1 base, and 7 bases stayed unmatched. The CDR3 coding sequence is TGTGCCATCAGGGGACAGGCCAGATCGAACACTGAAGCTTTCTTT. This sequence encodes CAIRGQARSNTEAFF.

The chain recombines TRBV28 with TRBJ1-1, with D possibly TRBD1 on 6 matching bases. Germline assignment: CDR1 MDHEN and CDR2 SYDVKM. Trimming removed 6 bases at V and 5 bases at J, with 16 bases between. The CDR3 runs 14 residues. The chain's CDR3 is CASSYTGQRTEAFF. The CDR3 region has the DNA TGTGCCAGCAGCTACACAGGGCAAAGGACTGAAGCTTTCTTT.

This clonotype was seen repeatedly, ten times or more. The chain combines TRBV14 with TRBJ2-5, with 9 bases matching TRBD1. V lost 4 bases, J lost 5 bases, and 8 bases stayed unmatched. The CDR3 consists of 15 residues. Germline values: CDR1 SGHDN, CDR2 FVKESK. The CDR3 loop reads CASSRGYRGPETQYF. CDR3 coding DNA: TGTGCCAGCAGCCGGGGATACAGGGGGCCCGAGACCCAGTACTTC.

This clonotype was recorded at least ten times. V usage is TRBV20-1 and J usage is TRBJ1-2; 7 nucleotides agree with TRBD1. The CDR3 has 13 amino acids. Germline CDR1 reads DFQATT; CDR2 reads SNEGSKA (reference sequence). V lost 6 bases, J lost 4 bases, and 8 bases stayed unmatched. CDR3 sequence reads: CSAPDRESYGYTF. DNA of the CDR3: TGCAGTGCCCCCGACAGGGAGAGCTATGGCTACACCTTC.

This clonotype was seen repeatedly, ten times or more. This sequence joins TRBV20-1 and TRBJ1-1, with 9 bases lining up with TRBD1. The CDR3 consists of 14 residues. Germline V gives CDR1 DFQATT, CDR2 SNEGSKA (reference sequence). With V trimmed by 5 bases and J by 1 base, 5 bases remained unmatched. CDR3 residues: CSAGDRARNTEAFF. The CDR3 DNA reads as TGCAGTGCTGGGGACAGGGCCCGGAACACTGAAGCTTTCTTT.

This clonotype was found many times. J is TRBJ2-7 and V is TRBV18; 9 nucleotides align to TRBD1. Germline V gene data show CDR1 as KGHSH and CDR2 as LQKENI. This CDR3 is 15 amino acids long. Germline trimming cut 1 base from V and 1 base from J; bases unmatched to any gene: 2. The CDR3 loop reads CASSPLGQGSYEQYF. CDR3 nucleotides: TGTGCCAGCTCACCACTGGGACAGGGATCCTACGAGCAGTACTTC.

This clonotype appeared many times. The chain carries TRBV6-5 and TRBJ1-1; D unclear. Germline values: CDR1 MNHEY, CDR2 SVGAGI. The CDR3 extends over 12 amino acids. V was trimmed by 7 bases and J by 5 bases, leaving 11 bases between them. The CDR3 is CASMRESTEAFF. The CDR3, as DNA: TGTGCCAGCATGAGGGAGAGTACTGAAGCTTTCTTT.

This clonotype appeared many times. Here the CDR3 reads CAIRPGQGGETQYF. As DNA, the CDR3 is TGTGCCATCAGGCCGGGACAGGGTGGGGAGACCCAGTACTTC. The chain carries TRBV10-3 and TRBJ2-5, with TRBD1 matching over 9 bases. Germline V lookup: CDR1 ENHRY, CDR2 SYGVKD. With 6 bases clipped from V and 5 bases from J, the junction kept 7 bases outside the gene matches. The CDR3 spans 14 residues.

This clonotype was seen repeatedly, ten times or more. This chain uses TRBV5-4 with TRBJ2-1, with D perhaps matching TRBD1 (5 bases). The CDR3 is made up of 11 amino acids. The V and J ends lost 4 bases and 8 bases respectively, with 7 bases between them. CDR1 SGHNT and CDR2 YYREEE come from the germline V gene (reference sequence). This CDR3 reads CASSIGDEQFF. In DNA form, the CDR3 reads TGTGCCAGCAGCATAGGGGATGAGCAGTTCTTC. The entire variable domain, with the rest obtained from reference TRBV5-4 and TRBJ2-1, is as follows: ETGVTQSPTHLIKTRGQQVTLRCSSQSGHNTVSWYQQALGQGPQFIFQYYREEENGRGNFPPRFSGLQFPNYSSELNVNALELDDSALYLCASSIGDEQFFGPGTRLTVL.

This clonotype was counted ten times or more. The rearrangement joins TRBV12-3 or TRBV12-4 to TRBJ1-5, with 9 positions matching TRBD1. V lost 4 bases to trimming and J lost 5 bases; unmatched junction nucleotides: 6. The CDR3 is 15 amino acids. CDR3 nucleotide sequence: TGTGCCAGCAGTTCAACGACAGGGGGGCATCAGCCCCAGCATTTT. This translates into CASSSTTGGHQPQHF.

The chain combines TRBV5-1 with TRBJ2-5, with TRBD1 identical over 8 bases. Trimming at V came to 3 bases and at J to 3 bases, leaving 10 bases not matched to a gene. Per germline, CDR1 SGHRS and CDR2 YFSETQ. CDR3 length: 16 residues. CDR3 in amino acids: CASSSMPQGVEETQYF. The CDR3 DNA sequence: TGCGCCAGCAGCTCCATGCCACAGGGGGTTGAAGAGACCCAGTACTTC.

J is TRBJ1-4 and V is TRBV5-1, with D hard to call. Germline V CDR1 and CDR2: SGHRS, YFSETQ. The CDR3 spans 13 residues. Trimming removed 8 bases at V and 5 bases at J, with 13 bases between. CDR3 sequence (DNA): TGCGCCAGTCGAAGGGAACCAAATGAAAAACTGTTTTTT. Its translation: CASRREPNEKLFF.

This clonotype was picked up many times. CDR3 residues: CASRTGRDEQYF. CDR3 coding DNA: TGCGCCAGCAGGACAGGGAGAGACGAGCAGTACTTC. V usage is TRBV5-1 and J usage is TRBJ2-7, with 7 bases lining up with TRBD1. J gave up 5 bases and V 5 bases, and 4 bases lay outside the gene matches. Germline V gene data show CDR1 as SGHRS and CDR2 as YFSETQ. The CDR3 totals 12 residues.

In its sample, this clonotype was seen many times. CDR3 residues: CASSSRGLSGNTIYF. The CDR3 region has the DNA TGTGCCAGCAGTTCCAGGGGGCTAAGCGGAAACACCATATATTTT. V is TRBV6-5 and J is TRBJ1-3, with TRBD1 matching 8 bases. Germline lookup yields CDR1 MNHEY and CDR2 SVGAGI. CDR3 length: 15 amino acids. The trim removed 4 bases at V and 4 bases at J, leaving 6 bases unmatched.

This CDR3 reads CAATAGAPFVPYNEQFF. CDR3 DNA sequence: TGTGCCGCGACCGCAGGGGCTCCCTTTGTGCCCTACAATGAGCAGTTCTTC. This chain links TRBV10-3 with TRBJ2-1; possibly TRBD1 for D (6 bases). Germline V lookup: CDR1 ENHRY, CDR2 SYGVKD. V was clipped by 11 bases and J by 2 bases, with 25 bases between them. The CDR3 covers 17 residues.

This clonotype was seen at least ten times. V usage is TRBV27 and J usage is TRBJ1-4, with D maybe TRBD1 (5 bases). V was cut by 1 base and J by 0 bases, with 9 bases left in between. The CDR3 loop spans 16 amino acids. Germline V lookup: CDR1 MNHEY, CDR2 SMNVEV (reference sequence). The CDR3: CASSLWGRATNEKLFF. In DNA, the CDR3 is TGTGCCAGCAGTTTATGGGGCAGAGCAACTAATGAAAAACTGTTTTTT.

Many counts were recorded for this clonotype. V usage is TRBV10-3 and J usage is TRBJ1-2, with TRBD1 matching over 11 bases. Germline V gene data show CDR1 as ENHRY and CDR2 as SYGVKD. The CDR3 length is 13 residues. With V trimmed by 8 bases and J by 7 bases, 6 bases remained unmatched. The CDR3 bases are TGTGCCATCGAACCGGGACAGGGGGGTGGCTACACCTTC. Residues: CAIEPGQGGGYTF.

This clonotype was found many times. CDR3 bases: TGTGCCAGCACTTATGGTTGGGGTTATGGGAATCAGCCCCAGCATTTT. This codes for CASTYGWGYGNQPQHF. This rearrangement joins TRBV6-2 or TRBV6-3 to TRBJ1-5, with D hard to call. V was clipped by 7 bases and J by 4 bases, with 20 bases between them. CDR1 is MNHEY and CDR2 is SVGEGT in the germline V gene. The CDR3 loop spans 16 amino acids.